This T cell receptor beta chain is drawn from a study of T and B cells in COVID-19 patients. Looking at the study overall: Peripheral blood came from COVID-19 patients with active infection or after recovery. The recovered patients had mostly mild to moderate COVID-19 with outpatient management. At median age about 35 years, recovered patients were younger than active-infection patients at approximately 70.

Multiplex PCR with BIOMED2 TRB-A/B primer pools amplified TRB rearrangements. MiXCR, applied by TCRdb to the multiplex PCR reads, yields one record per CDR3 protein. The table lists fewer than 8,500 distinct CDR3 sequences, 20% to 25% of them singletons. TRB was amplified from about 250-500 ng of blood genomic DNA. Trimming removed 4 bases at V and 1 base at J, with 10 bases between. The CDR3 length is 15 residues. The germline V gene encodes CDR1 SNHLY and CDR2 FYNNEI. The chain uses TRBV2 and TRBJ1-4; no firm D call. Sequencing used blood. The source of this sequence is a human donor who had recovered from COVID-19. The CDR3 region is CASSVRRGTNEKLFF. The DNA of the CDR3 is TGTGCCAGCAGTGTCAGGCGGGGAACTAATGAAAAACTGTTTTTT.